The entry below describes one T cell receptor (beta chain). The antigen remains undetermined. This record belongs to a study of shared clonotypes between healthy human individuals. About the study: Ranging from 18 to 49 in age, donors were a couple of women and a few men. Plates per donor: three CD4 naive, three CD4 memory, two CD8 naive, one CD8 memory. Whole-study findings and limits: Enrolling few donors narrowed the genetic and exposure-history diversity that was represented.

Per the germline V gene, CDR1 is SGHRS and CDR2 is YFSETQ. The CDR3 spans 15 residues. Unmatched junction bases numbered 9, after V lost 7 bases and J lost 1 base. The authors loaded 200 ng DNA, around 30,000 T cell genomes, into sorted-subset replicate PCRs. Measured with immunoSEQ multiplex PCR; TCRdb has only the in-frame clones, and not every one. The data contain millions of clones, roughly nine tenths of them singletons. This sequence was found in a man aged 18-30 years in good health. The sequenced sample consisted of naive CD4+ T cells sorted from blood. Subset reported: CD45RA+ positively selected. The chain joins TRBV5-1 to TRBJ1-1; 8 nucleotides line up with TRBD1. CDR3 coding DNA: TGCGCCAGCGGGGACCGGACAGGGCCGAACACTGAAGCTTTCTTT. Translating gives CASGDRTGPNTEAFF. The full variable domain, rest sourced from reference TRBV5-1 and TRBJ1-1, is KAGVTQTPRYLIKTRGQQVTLSCSPISGHRSVSWYQQTPGQGLQFLFEYFSETQRNKGNFPGRFSGRQFSNSRSEMNVSTLELGDSALYLCASGDRTGPNTEAFFGQGTRLTVV.